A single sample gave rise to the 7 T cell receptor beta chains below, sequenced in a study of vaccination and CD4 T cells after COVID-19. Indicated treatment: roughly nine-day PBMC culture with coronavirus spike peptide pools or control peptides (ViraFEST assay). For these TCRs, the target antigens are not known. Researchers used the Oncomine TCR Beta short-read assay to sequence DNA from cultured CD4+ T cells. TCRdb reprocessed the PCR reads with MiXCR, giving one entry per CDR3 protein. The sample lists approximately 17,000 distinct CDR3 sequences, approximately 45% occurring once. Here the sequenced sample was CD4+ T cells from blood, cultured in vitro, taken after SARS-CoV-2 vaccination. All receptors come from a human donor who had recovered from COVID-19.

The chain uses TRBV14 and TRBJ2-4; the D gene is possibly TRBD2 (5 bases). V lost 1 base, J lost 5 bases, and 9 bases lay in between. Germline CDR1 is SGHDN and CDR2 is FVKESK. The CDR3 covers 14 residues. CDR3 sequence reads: CASSQGGIQNIQYF. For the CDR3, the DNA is TGTGCCAGCAGCCAAGGAGGGATACAAAACATTCAGTACTTC.

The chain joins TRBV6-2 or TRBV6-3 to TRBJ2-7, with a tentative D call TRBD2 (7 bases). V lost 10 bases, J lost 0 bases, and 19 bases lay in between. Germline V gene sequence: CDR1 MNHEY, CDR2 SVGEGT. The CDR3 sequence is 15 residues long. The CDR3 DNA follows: TGTGCCACCTCATTGGGGGGGGCCAGCTCCTACGAGCAGTACTTC. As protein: CATSLGGASSYEQYF.

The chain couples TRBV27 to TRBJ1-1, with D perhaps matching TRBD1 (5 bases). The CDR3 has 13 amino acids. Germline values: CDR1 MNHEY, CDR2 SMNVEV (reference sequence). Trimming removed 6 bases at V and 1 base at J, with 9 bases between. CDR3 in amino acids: CASRTVKNTEAFF. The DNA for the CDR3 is TGTGCCAGCAGGACAGTGAAGAACACTGAAGCTTTCTTT.

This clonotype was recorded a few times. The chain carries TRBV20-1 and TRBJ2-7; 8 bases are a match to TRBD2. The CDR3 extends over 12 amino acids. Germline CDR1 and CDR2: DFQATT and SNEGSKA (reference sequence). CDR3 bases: TGCGCCCAGAGGAGCGGGAGCTACGAGCAGTACTTC. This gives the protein CAQRSGSYEQYF.

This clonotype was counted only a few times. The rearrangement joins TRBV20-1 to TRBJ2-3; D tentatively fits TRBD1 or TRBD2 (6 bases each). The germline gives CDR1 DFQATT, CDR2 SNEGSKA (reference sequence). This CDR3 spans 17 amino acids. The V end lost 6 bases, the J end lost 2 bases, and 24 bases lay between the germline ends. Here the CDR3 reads CSASTSKRGRPTDTQYF. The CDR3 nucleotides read TGCAGTGCCTCCACTAGCAAAAGGGGGAGGCCCACAGATACGCAGTATTTT.

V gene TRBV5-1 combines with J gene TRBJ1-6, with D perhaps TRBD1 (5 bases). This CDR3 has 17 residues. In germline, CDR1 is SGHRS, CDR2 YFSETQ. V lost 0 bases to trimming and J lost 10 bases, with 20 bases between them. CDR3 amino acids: CASSLALTIRGESPLHF. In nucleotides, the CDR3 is TGCGCCAGCAGCTTGGCCCTGACAATAAGGGGCGAGTCACCCCTCCACTTT.

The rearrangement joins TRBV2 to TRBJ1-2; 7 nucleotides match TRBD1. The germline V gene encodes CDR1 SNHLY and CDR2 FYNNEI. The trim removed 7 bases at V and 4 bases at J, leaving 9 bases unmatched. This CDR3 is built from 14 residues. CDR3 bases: TGTGCCAGCACCGACGGACAGGTTGGCTATGGCTACACCTTC. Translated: CASTDGQVGYGYTF.